The 25 T cell receptor beta chains given below trace back to one sample, sequenced in a study of blood T cell repertoires in COVID-19. Sequencing used immunoSEQ multiplex PCR; TCRdb keeps in-frame clones, though not all of them. In the table there are 150,000 to 250,000 clones, approximately 86% of which are singletons. Sample: PBMCs or T cells enriched from blood (not recorded which). The receptors were gathered from a woman aged 30 to 39 who had recovered from COVID-19.

The rearrangement joins TRBV6-5 to TRBJ1-6; 9 bases map to TRBD1. Looked up from germline, CDR1 is MNHEY and CDR2 is SVGAGI. This CDR3 contains 15 residues. Trimming at V came to 6 bases and at J to 3 bases, leaving 3 bases not matched to a gene. CDR3 in DNA: TGTGCCAGCAGGGGACAGGGCGTCTATAATTCACCCCTCCACTTT. It yields the protein CASRGQGVYNSPLHF.

The chain employs TRBV7-6 and TRBJ1-6; 8 bases are a match to TRBD1. There are 15 residues in the CDR3. The germline V gene has CDR1 SGHVS and CDR2 FNYEAQ. Losses at the gene ends were 1 base for V and 5 bases for J; bases not matched to a gene: 1. The CDR3 reads CASSLGQGNNSPLHF. In DNA, the CDR3 is TGTGCCAGCAGCTTAGGACAGGGGAATAATTCACCCCTCCACTTT. Using reference TRBV7-6 and TRBJ1-6 for the parts outside the CDR3, the full variable domain is GAGVSQSPRYKVTKRGQDVALRCDPISGHVSLYWYRQALGQGPEFLTYFNYEAQQDKSGLPNDRFSAERPEGSISTLTIQRTEQRDSAMYRCASSLGQGNNSPLHFGNGTRLTVT.

V is TRBV24-1 and J is TRBJ2-1, with D possibly being TRBD2 (6 bases). The CDR3 is 11 residues long. The V end was cut by 10 bases, the J end by 6 bases, with 9 bases between. The germline CDR1 and CDR2 sequences are KGHDR and SFDVKD. CDR3 nucleotides: TGTGCCACTGGAGGGATCAATGAGCAGTTCTTC. Translating it yields CATGGINEQFF.

The table lists this clone with a few counts. V and J are TRBV11-3 and TRBJ2-4; 7 positions match TRBD1. J gave up 2 bases and V 4 bases, and 14 bases lay outside the gene matches. The CDR3 covers 18 residues. The germline gives CDR1 SGHNT, CDR2 YENEEA. The CDR3 DNA reads TGTGCCAGCAGCTCCCGGCCCCCGGGACAGTTACCCAAAAACATTCAGTACTTC. It specifies CASSSRPPGQLPKNIQYF.

The chain has TRBV24-1 and TRBJ2-1; D may be TRBD1 (5 bases). V was shortened by 2 bases and J by 3 bases, with 13 bases between the two germline ends. This CDR3 spans 16 amino acids. Germline assignment: CDR1 KGHDR and CDR2 SFDVKD. As DNA, the CDR3 is TGTGCCACCAGTGATTATCTTCGTCAGGGCTACAATGAGCAGTTCTTC. Translation: CATSDYLRQGYNEQFF.

This clone showed up just a few times. This sequence joins TRBV11-2 and TRBJ1-2; weak D call: TRBD1 (5 bases). The V gene's germline CDR1 is SGHAT and CDR2 FQNNGV. Trimming stripped 5 bases from V and 5 bases from J, with 6 bases between. This CDR3 has 11 amino acids. CDR3 region: CASSPGYGYTF. CDR3 bases: TGTGCCAGCAGCCCAGGGTATGGCTACACCTTC.

The chain combines TRBV6-5 with TRBJ1-2; 9 nucleotides match TRBD1. J gave up 8 bases and V 5 bases, and 12 bases lay outside the gene matches. The CDR3 totals 15 residues. Germline CDR1 is MNHEY and CDR2 is SVGAGI. Written as DNA, the CDR3 is TGTGCCAGCAGTAAGCCCGGGACAGGGCCTTTGGGCTACACCTTC. Translating it yields CASSKPGTGPLGYTF.

The chain has TRBV19 and TRBJ2-3; D may be TRBD2 (6 bases). Germline V gene data show CDR1 as LNHDA and CDR2 as SQIVND (reference sequence). This CDR3 region has 15 residues. V lost 5 bases and J 7 bases, leaving 19 bases between the germline ends. DNA of the CDR3: TGTGCCAGTAGTCCGCGGGTAGCGGACGTGAATACGCAGTATTTT. This gives the protein CASSPRVADVNTQYF. The complete variable domain, with remaining parts taken from reference TRBV19 and TRBJ2-3, reads DGGITQSPKYLFRKEGQNVTLSCEQNLNHDAMYWYRQDPGQGLRLIYYSQIVNDFQKGDIAEGYSVSREKKESFPLTVTSAQKNPTAFYLCASSPRVADVNTQYFGPGTRLTVL.

The chain couples TRBV19 to TRBJ1-1, with TRBD1 as a possible D gene (5 bases). The CDR3 is made up of 14 amino acids. The germline CDR1 and CDR2 sequences are LNHDA and SQIVND (reference sequence). Trimming shortened V by 3 bases and J by 1 base, and 9 bases separated the two germline ends. The CDR3 loop reads CASSMGGWNTEAFF. In DNA, the CDR3 is TGTGCCAGTAGTATGGGGGGTTGGAACACTGAAGCTTTCTTT. The variable domain in full, completed from reference TRBV19 and TRBJ1-1, reads DGGITQSPKYLFRKEGQNVTLSCEQNLNHDAMYWYRQDPGQGLRLIYYSQIVNDFQKGDIAEGYSVSREKKESFPLTVTSAQKNPTAFYLCASSMGGWNTEAFFGQGTRLTVV.

This clone was counted only a few times. The V gene is TRBV24-1, the J gene TRBJ2-3, with 8 bases identical to TRBD2. This CDR3 is 16 amino acids long. Unmatched junction bases numbered 3, after V lost 1 base and J lost 1 base. Looked up from germline, CDR1 is KGHDR and CDR2 is SFDVKD. DNA of the CDR3: TGTGCCACCAGTGATTTAGCGGGAGCGGGCACAGATACGCAGTATTTT. Translating it yields CATSDLAGAGTDTQYF.

The count of this clone is one. This chain uses TRBV28 with TRBJ2-1; TRBD1 matches at 9 bases. V lost 5 bases and J lost 6; bases outside the gene matches: 5. The germline V gene has CDR1 MDHEN and CDR2 SYDVKM. There are 14 residues in the CDR3. The CDR3 loop reads CASSPGQGGNEQFF. Written as DNA, the CDR3 is TGTGCCAGCAGTCCGGGACAGGGAGGCAATGAGCAGTTCTTC.

The J gene is TRBJ1-1, the V gene TRBV7-3; 9 bases fit TRBD1. The V gene end was trimmed by 5 bases and the J gene end by 5 bases; junction bases not matched to a gene: 9. This CDR3 contains 15 residues. Looked up from germline, CDR1 is SGHTA and CDR2 is FQGTGA. The CDR3, as DNA: TGTGCCAGCAGCCGTACCGGGACAGGGAAGACTGAAGCTTTCTTT. It encodes CASSRTGTGKTEAFF.

This sequence joins TRBV19 and TRBJ2-5; 8 bases line up with TRBD2. With V trimmed by 8 bases and J by 5 bases, 4 bases remained unmatched. The CDR3 loop spans 12 amino acids. From germline, CDR1 is LNHDA and CDR2 SQIVND (reference sequence). The CDR3 sequence: CASGAGVETQYF. CDR3 in DNA: TGTGCCAGTGGAGCGGGAGTGGAGACCCAGTACTTC.

DNA for the CDR3: TGTGCCAGCAGCCTAAACACAGATACGCAGTATTTT. Amino acid sequence: CASSLNTDTQYF. This rearrangement joins TRBV5-5 to TRBJ2-3; no clear D. The germline CDR1 and CDR2 sequences are SGHKS and YYEKEE (reference sequence). The CDR3 loop spans 12 amino acids. V was shortened by 4 bases and J by 2 bases, with 5 bases between the two germline ends.

The J gene is TRBJ1-2, the V gene TRBV3-1 (or the pseudogene TRBV3-2); a possible D gene is TRBD1 (5 bases). V lost 1 base and J lost 3, with 9 bases in between. The germline V gene has CDR1 LGHDT and CDR2 YNNKEL (reference sequence). The CDR3 covers 14 residues. CDR3 nucleotides: TGTGCCAGCAGCCAAGGGGGCAGCCACTATGGCTACACCTTC. Translated: CASSQGGSHYGYTF.

The rearrangement links TRBV11-2 to TRBJ2-5; possible D gene TRBD1, 5 bases. CDR1 SGHAT and CDR2 FQNNGV come from the germline V gene. The V end lost 2 bases, the J end lost 5 bases, and 15 bases lay between the germline ends. This CDR3 contains 15 residues. The CDR3 loop reads CASSLNDRSLETQYF. DNA of the CDR3: TGTGCCAGCAGCTTAAACGACAGATCTTTGGAGACCCAGTACTTC.

The rearrangement links TRBV12-5 to TRBJ1-2, with 8 bases matching TRBD1. The CDR3 is made up of 14 amino acids. CDR1 and CDR2 from the germline V gene are LGHNT and FRNRAP. The ends lost 1 base at V and 3 bases at J; junction bases unmatched: 1. The CDR3: CASGLGQGHYGYTF. The DNA for the CDR3 is TGTGCTAGTGGTTTGGGACAGGGGCACTATGGCTACACCTTC.

The table lists this clone with a few counts. The V call is TRBV5-4, the J call TRBJ2-5; TRBD2 matches 8 bases. The germline gives CDR1 SGHNT, CDR2 YYREEE (reference sequence). The CDR3 runs to 15 residues. V gave up 4 bases and J gave up 5 bases; unmatched junction bases: 10. Written as DNA, the CDR3 is TGTGCCAGCAGCCCCCAGGACGGGGGGGCGGAGACCCAGTACTTC. As protein: CASSPQDGGAETQYF. The full variable domain, rest sourced from reference TRBV5-4 and TRBJ2-5, is ETGVTQSPTHLIKTRGQQVTLRCSSQSGHNTVSWYQQALGQGPQFIFQYYREEENGRGNFPPRFSGLQFPNYSSELNVNALELDDSALYLCASSPQDGGAETQYFGPGTRLLVL.

J is TRBJ2-1 and V is TRBV7-9, with D possibly TRBD1 on 6 matching bases. Per germline, CDR1 SEHNR and CDR2 FQNEAQ (reference sequence). The V end lost 4 bases, the J end lost 8 bases, and 9 bases lay between the germline ends. The length of the CDR3 is 12 residues. The CDR3 is CASSSGQYEQFF. The DNA for the CDR3 is TGTGCCAGCAGCTCTGGACAGTATGAGCAGTTCTTC. Combining the CDR3 with reference TRBV7-9 and TRBJ2-1 gives the whole variable domain DTGVSQNPRHKITKRGQNVTFRCDPISEHNRLYWYRQTLGQGPEFLTYFQNEAQLEKSRLLSDRFSAERPKGSFSTLEIQRTEQGDSAMYLCASSSGQYEQFFGPGTRLTVL.

V and J are TRBV24-1 and TRBJ2-3; a weak D match, TRBD2 (5 bases). Germline values: CDR1 KGHDR, CDR2 SFDVKD. CDR3 length equals 16 residues. V was cut by 4 bases and J by 3 bases, with 16 bases left in between. CDR3 in amino acids: CATSDPGSEGTDTQYF. The CDR3 DNA sequence: TGTGCCACCAGTGACCCCGGTAGCGAAGGGACAGATACGCAGTATTTT.

The V gene is TRBV11-2, the J gene TRBJ2-7, with 10 nucleotides matching TRBD1. Germline lookup yields CDR1 SGHAT and CDR2 FQNNGV. Trimming cost V 4 bases and J 5 bases; bases outside gene matches: 5. The CDR3 covers 14 residues. The chain's CDR3 is CASSSQGTGDEQYF. CDR3 coding DNA: TGTGCCAGCAGCTCCCAAGGGACAGGGGACGAGCAGTACTTC. Combining the CDR3 with reference TRBV11-2 and TRBJ2-7 gives the whole variable domain EAGVAQSPRYKIIEKRQSVAFWCNPISGHATLYWYQQILGQGPKLLIQFQNNGVVDDSQLPKDRFSAERLKGVDSTLKIQPAKLEDSAVYLCASSSQGTGDEQYFGPGTRLTVT.

The V call is TRBV2, the J call TRBJ2-1; TRBD1 matches at 9 bases. This CDR3 is 13 amino acids long. Germline V lookup: CDR1 SNHLY, CDR2 FYNNEI. The V gene end was trimmed by 6 bases and the J gene end by 7 bases; junction bases not matched to a gene: 4. CDR3 DNA sequence: TGTGCCAGCAGATCGGACAGGGGTAATGAGCAGTTCTTC. Translated, it gives CASRSDRGNEQFF.

The rearrangement joins TRBV27 to TRBJ2-4; tentative D call: TRBD1 (6 bases). Germline-derived CDR1 and CDR2 are MNHEY and SMNVEV (reference sequence). V gave up 6 bases and J gave up 2 bases, with 14 bases separating them. The CDR3 loop spans 15 amino acids. Here the CDR3 DNA reads TGTGCCAGCAGAGGTGGCAGGGGAACCAAAAACATTCAGTACTTC. Translating gives CASRGGRGTKNIQYF.

The chain couples TRBV13 to TRBJ2-7; D perhaps matches TRBD2 (6 bases). The CDR3 runs 12 residues. V lost 2 bases and J 6 bases, leaving 8 bases between the germline ends. Germline lookup yields CDR1 PRHDT and CDR2 FYEKMQ (reference sequence). The CDR3 loop reads CASSLRGGEQYF. As DNA, the CDR3 is TGTGCCAGCAGCTTAAGGGGAGGCGAGCAGTACTTC.

The chain joins TRBV5-1 to TRBJ1-4; TRBD1 matches 7 bases. V gave up 4 bases and J gave up 5 bases; unmatched junction bases: 8. CDR1 is SGHRS and CDR2 is YFSETQ in the germline V gene. The CDR3 is 15 amino acids. CDR3 sequence (DNA): TGCGCCAGCAGCGATACCGGGACAGTCAATGAAAAACTGTTTTTT. Translation gives CASSDTGTVNEKLFF.